This record looks at one T cell receptor (beta chain) sequence and its context. Its cognate antigen is unknown. This specimen belongs to a study of lymphopenia after photon versus proton radiotherapy. Study-level results: After the lymphocyte nadir, photon-treated repertoires showed oligoclonal expansion, especially of CD8+ Temra cells. Photon-treated patients lost naive T cells and TCR diversity; proton-treated stayed stable.

TCRdb's copy holds only in-frame clones and misses some; the assay was immunoSEQ multiplex PCR. In the table there are roughly 58,000 clones, roughly nine tenths of which are singletons. Looked up from germline, CDR1 is SGHNT and CDR2 is YENEEA. The CDR3 length is 15 residues. The V gene end was trimmed by 2 bases and the J gene end by 4 bases; junction bases not matched to a gene: 5. This sample comprised peripheral blood, obtained from a patient treated with proton-based radiotherapy. The chain combines TRBV11-3 with TRBJ2-3; 8 bases are shared with TRBD2. The receptor was isolated from a man older than 75 with esophageal cancer. The DNA of the CDR3 is TGTGCCAGCAGCTTAAACGGGGGGGAGTCAGATACGCAGTATTTT. It is translated as CASSLNGGESDTQYF.